This T cell receptor (beta chain) was profiled in a study of blood T cell repertoires in COVID-19. After removal of 0 bases from V and 2 bases from J, the junction contained 7 bases not matched to a gene. Germline CDR1 GTSNPN, CDR2 SVGIG (reference sequence). The CDR3 is 16 amino acids. In the original processing: Using reference gene primer amplification, nucleated cell counts were estimated. Repertoires were generated with immunoSEQ multiplex PCR, while TCRdb's copy carries only in-frame clones and drops some. The DNA was the basis for D and trimming; V, J and clone size are from that table. The sample lists 60,000 or so clones; approximately 84% were seen once.

Sequenced sample: peripheral blood. The origin of this receptor is a man in his sixties with acute or convalescent COVID-19. V gene TRBV30 combines with J gene TRBJ1-5; 7 bases match TRBD1. The CDR3 coding sequence is TGTGCCTGGAGTGTAAAAACTGGACAGGGCAATCAGCCCCAGCATTTT. Translated: CAWSVKTGQGNQPQHF. The full variable domain, its missing parts supplied by reference TRBV30 and TRBJ1-5, is SQTIHQWPATLVQPVGSPLSLECTVEGTSNPNLYWYRQAAGRGLQLLFYSVGIGQISSEVPQNLSASRPQDRQFILSSKKLLLSDSGFYLCAWSVKTGQGNQPQHFGDGTRLSIL.